The 4 T cell receptor beta chains below come from one sample, sequenced in a study of shared clonotypes between healthy human individuals. TCRdb keeps only in-frame clones here, not all; method: immunoSEQ multiplex PCR. Here the sample spans fewer than 600,000 clones, more than 70% being singletons. Material for sequencing was PBMCs. Receptor source: a middle-aged woman in good health. Some clones in this sample may be carry-over from other donors' samples.

This chain joins TRBV7-2 and TRBJ2-3, with a tentative D call TRBD2 (5 bases). With 5 bases removed from V and 6 bases from J, the gap between germline ends came to 12 bases. The CDR3 extends over 13 amino acids. Looked up from germline, CDR1 is SGHTA and CDR2 is FQGNSA. The CDR3 region is CASSRNRGDTQYF. DNA of the CDR3: TGTGCCAGCAGCCGAAACCGGGGTGATACGCAGTATTTT.

The chain is built from TRBV2 and TRBJ1-4, with 8 bases lining up with TRBD1. The CDR3 totals 13 residues. The V gene end was trimmed by 7 bases and the J gene end by 6 bases; junction bases not matched to a gene: 4. In germline, CDR1 is SNHLY, CDR2 FYNNEI. The DNA of the CDR3 is TGTGCCAGCAACAGGGGGTGGGATGAAAAACTGTTTTTT. Its protein product is CASNRGWDEKLFF.

The V gene is TRBV21-1, the J gene TRBJ2-5; the tabulated D call, TRBD1, remains unverified against the DNA. TRBV21-1 is flagged as a pseudogene. The CDR3 has 16 residues. DNA for the CDR3: TGTGCCAGCAGCACCCAAGACAGGGCGGGCCAAGAGACCCAGTACTTC. Its translation: CASSTQDRAGQETQYF.

About this clone itself: Only one base separates this from a far larger clonotype, so it likely reflects a read error. The CDR3 sequence is CASSLGRSGADVLTF. CDR3 DNA: TGTGCCAGCAGCTTAGGTCGCTCTGGGGCCGACGTCCTGACTTTC. The chain carries TRBV13 and TRBJ2-6, with D maybe TRBD1 (5 bases). There are 15 residues in the CDR3. Per germline, CDR1 PRHDT and CDR2 FYEKMQ (reference sequence).